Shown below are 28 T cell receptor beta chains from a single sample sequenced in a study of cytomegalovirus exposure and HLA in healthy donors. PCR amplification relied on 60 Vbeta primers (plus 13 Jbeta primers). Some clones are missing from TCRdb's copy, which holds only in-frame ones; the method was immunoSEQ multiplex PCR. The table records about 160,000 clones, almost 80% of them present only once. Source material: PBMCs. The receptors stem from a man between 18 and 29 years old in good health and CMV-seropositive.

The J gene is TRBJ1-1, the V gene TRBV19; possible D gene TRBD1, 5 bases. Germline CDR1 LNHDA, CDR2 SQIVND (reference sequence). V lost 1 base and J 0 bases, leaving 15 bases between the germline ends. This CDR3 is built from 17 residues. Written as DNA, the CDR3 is TGTGCCAGTAGTATAGTGGGGCAGACTCTTTTGAACACTGAAGCTTTCTTT. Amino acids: CASSIVGQTLLNTEAFF.

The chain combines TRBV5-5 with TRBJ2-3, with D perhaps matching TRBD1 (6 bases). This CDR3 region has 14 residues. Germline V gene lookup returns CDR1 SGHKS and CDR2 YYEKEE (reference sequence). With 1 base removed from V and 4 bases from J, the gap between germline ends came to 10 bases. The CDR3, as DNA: TGTGCCAGCAGCTTGACAGGGTGGGCAGATACGCAGTATTTT. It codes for CASSLTGWADTQYF.

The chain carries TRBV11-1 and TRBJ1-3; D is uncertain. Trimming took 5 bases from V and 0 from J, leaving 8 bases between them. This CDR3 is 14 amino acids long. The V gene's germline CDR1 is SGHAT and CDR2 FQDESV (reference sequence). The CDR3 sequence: CASSVASSGNTIYF. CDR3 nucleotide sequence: TGTGCCAGCAGCGTGGCCAGCTCTGGAAACACCATATATTTT.

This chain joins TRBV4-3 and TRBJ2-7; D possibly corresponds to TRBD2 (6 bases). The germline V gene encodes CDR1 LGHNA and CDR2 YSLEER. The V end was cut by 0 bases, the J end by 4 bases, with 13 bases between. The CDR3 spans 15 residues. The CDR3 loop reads CASSQDSGSRYEQYF. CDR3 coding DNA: TGCGCCAGCAGCCAAGATTCCGGGAGTCGGTACGAGCAGTACTTC.

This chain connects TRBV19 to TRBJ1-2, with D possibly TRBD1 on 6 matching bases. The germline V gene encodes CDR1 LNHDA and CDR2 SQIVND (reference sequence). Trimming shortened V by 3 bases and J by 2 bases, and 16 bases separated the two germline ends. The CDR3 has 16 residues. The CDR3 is CASSIPPGGTNYGYTF. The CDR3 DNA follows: TGTGCCAGTAGTATCCCCCCGGGGGGCACGAACTATGGCTACACCTTC.

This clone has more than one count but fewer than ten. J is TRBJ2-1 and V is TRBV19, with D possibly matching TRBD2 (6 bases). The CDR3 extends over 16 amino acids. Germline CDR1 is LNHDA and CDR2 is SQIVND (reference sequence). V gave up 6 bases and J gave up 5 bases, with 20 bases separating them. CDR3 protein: CASSWRGGIGDNEQFF. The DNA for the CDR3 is TGTGCCAGTAGCTGGCGAGGCGGGATTGGGGACAATGAGCAGTTCTTC.

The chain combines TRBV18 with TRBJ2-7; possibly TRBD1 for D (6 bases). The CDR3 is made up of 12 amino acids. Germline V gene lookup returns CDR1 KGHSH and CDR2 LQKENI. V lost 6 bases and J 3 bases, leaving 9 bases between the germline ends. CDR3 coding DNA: TGTGCCAGCTCCTCGGACAGCTACGAGCAGTACTTC. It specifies CASSSDSYEQYF.

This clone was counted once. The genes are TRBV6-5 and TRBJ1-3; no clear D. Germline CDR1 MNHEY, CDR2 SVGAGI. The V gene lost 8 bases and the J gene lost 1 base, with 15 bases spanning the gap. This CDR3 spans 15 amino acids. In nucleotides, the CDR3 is TGTGCCAGCTGGACTCCATTAAGATCTGGAAACACCATATATTTT. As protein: CASWTPLRSGNTIYF.

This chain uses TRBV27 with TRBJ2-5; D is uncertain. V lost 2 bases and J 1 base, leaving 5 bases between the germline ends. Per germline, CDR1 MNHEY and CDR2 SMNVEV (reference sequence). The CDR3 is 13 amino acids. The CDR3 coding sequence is TGTGCCAGCAGTTTAGCGGCCCAAGAGACCCAGTACTTC. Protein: CASSLAAQETQYF.

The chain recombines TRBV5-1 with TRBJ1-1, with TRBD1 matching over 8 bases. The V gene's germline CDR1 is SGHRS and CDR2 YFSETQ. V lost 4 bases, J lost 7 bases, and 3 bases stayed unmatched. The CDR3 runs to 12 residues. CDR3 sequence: CASSPGQGEAFF. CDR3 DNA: TGCGCCAGCAGCCCCGGACAGGGTGAAGCTTTCTTT.

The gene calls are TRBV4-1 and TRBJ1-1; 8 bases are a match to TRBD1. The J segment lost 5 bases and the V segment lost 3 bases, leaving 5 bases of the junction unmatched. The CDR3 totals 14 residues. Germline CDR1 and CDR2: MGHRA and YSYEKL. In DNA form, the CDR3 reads TGCGCCAGCAGCCAGAGGACAGGGCGAACTGAAGCTTTCTTT. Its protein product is CASSQRTGRTEAFF.

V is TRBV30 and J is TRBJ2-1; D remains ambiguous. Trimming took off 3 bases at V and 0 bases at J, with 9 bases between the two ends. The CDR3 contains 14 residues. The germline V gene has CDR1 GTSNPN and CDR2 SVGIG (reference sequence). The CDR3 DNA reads TGTGCCTGGAGGCCATGGAGCTCCTACAATGAGCAGTTCTTC. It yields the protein CAWRPWSSYNEQFF.

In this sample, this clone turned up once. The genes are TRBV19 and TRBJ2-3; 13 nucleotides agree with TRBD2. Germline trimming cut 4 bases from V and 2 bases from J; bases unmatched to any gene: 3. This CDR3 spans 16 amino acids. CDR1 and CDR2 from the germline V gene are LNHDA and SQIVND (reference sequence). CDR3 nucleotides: TGTGCCAGTAGTACGGGACTAGCGGGACTCACAGATACGCAGTATTTT. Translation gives CASSTGLAGLTDTQYF.

This CDR3 is CASSGQGALSGELFF. CDR3 in DNA: TGTGCCAGCAGTGGACAGGGCGCATTGTCCGGGGAGCTGTTTTTT. This chain links TRBV6-6 with TRBJ2-2; 8 bases fit TRBD1. This CDR3 is 15 amino acids long. V was pared by 5 bases and J by 6 bases, with 8 bases of the junction left unmatched. The germline CDR1 and CDR2 sequences are MNHNY and SVGAGI (reference sequence).

DNA for the CDR3: TGTGCCAGCAGTGTATTTCAGTTGAACACTGAAGCTTTCTTT. Protein: CASSVFQLNTEAFF. The gene calls are TRBV6-1 and TRBJ1-1; D gene ambiguous. The ends were cut back, 4 bases at V and 0 bases at J, with 9 bases in the middle. Germline values: CDR1 MNHNS, CDR2 SASEGT. The CDR3 runs to 14 residues.

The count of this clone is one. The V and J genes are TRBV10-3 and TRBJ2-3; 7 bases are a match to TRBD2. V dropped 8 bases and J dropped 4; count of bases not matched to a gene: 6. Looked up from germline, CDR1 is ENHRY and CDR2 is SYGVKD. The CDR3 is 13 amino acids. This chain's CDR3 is CAIAGEVADTQYF. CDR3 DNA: TGTGCCATCGCGGGAGAGGTTGCAGATACGCAGTATTTT.

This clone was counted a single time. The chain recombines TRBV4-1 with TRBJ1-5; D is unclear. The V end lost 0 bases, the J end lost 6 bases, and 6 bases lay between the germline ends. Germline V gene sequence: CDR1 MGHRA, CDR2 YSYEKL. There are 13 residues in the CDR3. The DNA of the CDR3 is TGCGCCAGCAGCCAAGAGTTTAGTCAGCCCCAGCATTTT. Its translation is CASSQEFSQPQHF.

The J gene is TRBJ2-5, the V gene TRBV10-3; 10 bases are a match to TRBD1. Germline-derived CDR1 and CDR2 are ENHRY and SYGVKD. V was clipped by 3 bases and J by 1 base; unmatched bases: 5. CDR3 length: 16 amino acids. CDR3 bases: TGTGCCATCAGTGAAACTCGGACAGGGGGCCAAGAGACCCAGTACTTC. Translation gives CAISETRTGGQETQYF.

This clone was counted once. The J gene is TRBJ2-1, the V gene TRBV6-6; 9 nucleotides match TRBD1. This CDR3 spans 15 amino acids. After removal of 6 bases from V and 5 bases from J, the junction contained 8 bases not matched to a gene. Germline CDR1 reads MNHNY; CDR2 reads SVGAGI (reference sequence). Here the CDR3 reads CASRNRDRVNNEQFF. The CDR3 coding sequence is TGTGCCAGCAGAAACCGGGACAGGGTTAACAATGAGCAGTTCTTC.

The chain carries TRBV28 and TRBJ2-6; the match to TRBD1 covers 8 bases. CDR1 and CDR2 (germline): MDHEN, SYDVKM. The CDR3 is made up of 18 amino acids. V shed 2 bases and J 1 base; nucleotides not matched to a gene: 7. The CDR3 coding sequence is TGTGCCAGCAGTTTACCTGGACAGGGTTTTTCTGGGGCCAACGTCCTGACTTTC. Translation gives CASSLPGQGFSGANVLTF.

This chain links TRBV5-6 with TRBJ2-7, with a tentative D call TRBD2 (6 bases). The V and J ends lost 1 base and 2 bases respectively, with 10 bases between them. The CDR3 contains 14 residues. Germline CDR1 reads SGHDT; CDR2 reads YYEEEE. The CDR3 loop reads CASSLYGEAYEQYF. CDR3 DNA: TGTGCCAGCAGCTTGTACGGGGAGGCCTACGAGCAGTACTTC.

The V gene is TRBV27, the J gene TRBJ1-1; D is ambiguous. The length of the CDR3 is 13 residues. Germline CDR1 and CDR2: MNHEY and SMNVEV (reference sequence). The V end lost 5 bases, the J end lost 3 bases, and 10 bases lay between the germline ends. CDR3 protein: CASSPRGDTEAFF. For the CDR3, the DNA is TGTGCCAGCAGTCCCCGGGGTGACACTGAAGCTTTCTTT.

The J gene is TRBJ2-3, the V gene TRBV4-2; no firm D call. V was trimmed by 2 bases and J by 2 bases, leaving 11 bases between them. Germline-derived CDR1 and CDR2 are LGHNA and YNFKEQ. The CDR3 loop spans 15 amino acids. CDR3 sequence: CASSQLRTNTDTQYF. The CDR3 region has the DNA TGTGCCAGCAGCCAATTGAGAACTAACACAGATACGCAGTATTTT.

The CDR3 sequence: CASSPGQGGYNEQFF. The CDR3 nucleotides are TGTGCCAGCAGCCCGGGACAGGGGGGATACAATGAGCAGTTCTTC. The genes are TRBV6-6 and TRBJ2-1; 11 bases are shared with TRBD1. Unmatched junction bases numbered 5, after V lost 6 bases and J lost 4 bases. There are 15 residues in the CDR3. Germline-derived CDR1 and CDR2 are MNHNY and SVGAGI (reference sequence).

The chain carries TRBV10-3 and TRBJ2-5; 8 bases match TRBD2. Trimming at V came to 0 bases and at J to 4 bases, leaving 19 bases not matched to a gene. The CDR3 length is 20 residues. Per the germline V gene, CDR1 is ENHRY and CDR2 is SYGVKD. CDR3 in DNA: TGTGCCATCAGTGAGTCGATCGACGGGACTAGTGGGGACCTCCGAGAGACCCAGTACTTC. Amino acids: CAISESIDGTSGDLRETQYF.

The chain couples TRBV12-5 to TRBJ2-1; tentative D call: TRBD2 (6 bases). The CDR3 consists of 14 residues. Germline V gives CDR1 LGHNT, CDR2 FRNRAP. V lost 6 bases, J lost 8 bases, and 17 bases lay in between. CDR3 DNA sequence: TGTGCTAGTGGGATCAGATTCGGGGGAGATGAGCAGTTCTTC. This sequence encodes CASGIRFGGDEQFF.

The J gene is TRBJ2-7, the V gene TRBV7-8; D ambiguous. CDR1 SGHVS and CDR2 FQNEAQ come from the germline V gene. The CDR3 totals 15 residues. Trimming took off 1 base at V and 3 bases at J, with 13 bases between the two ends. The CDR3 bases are TGTGCCAGCAGCTTAGTACCGGGTGAAAGCTACGAGCAGTACTTC. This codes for CASSLVPGESYEQYF.

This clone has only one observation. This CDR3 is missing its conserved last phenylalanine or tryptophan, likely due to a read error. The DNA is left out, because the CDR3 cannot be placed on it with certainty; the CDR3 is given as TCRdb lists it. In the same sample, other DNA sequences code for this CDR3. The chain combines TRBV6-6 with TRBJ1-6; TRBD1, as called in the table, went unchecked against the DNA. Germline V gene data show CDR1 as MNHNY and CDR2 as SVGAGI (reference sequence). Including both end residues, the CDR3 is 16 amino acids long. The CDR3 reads CASSYHLQVHNSPLHL.